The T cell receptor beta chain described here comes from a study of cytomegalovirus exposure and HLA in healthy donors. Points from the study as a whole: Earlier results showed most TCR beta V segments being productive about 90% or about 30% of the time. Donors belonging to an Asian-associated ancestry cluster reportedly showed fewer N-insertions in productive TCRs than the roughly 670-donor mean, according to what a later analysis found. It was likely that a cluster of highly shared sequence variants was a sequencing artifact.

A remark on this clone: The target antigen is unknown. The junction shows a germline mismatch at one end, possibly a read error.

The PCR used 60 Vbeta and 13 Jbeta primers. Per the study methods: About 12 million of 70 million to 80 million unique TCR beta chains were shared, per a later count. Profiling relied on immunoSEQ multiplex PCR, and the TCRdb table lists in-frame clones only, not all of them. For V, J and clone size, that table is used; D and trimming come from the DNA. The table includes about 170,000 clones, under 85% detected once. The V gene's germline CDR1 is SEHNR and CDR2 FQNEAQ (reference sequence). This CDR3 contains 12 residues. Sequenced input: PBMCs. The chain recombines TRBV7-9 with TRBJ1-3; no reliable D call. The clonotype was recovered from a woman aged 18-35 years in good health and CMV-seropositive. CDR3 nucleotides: TGTTCCAGCAGCGCACAGGGAAACACCATATATTTT. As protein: CSSSAQGNTIYF.